What follows is one TCR beta chain and its context. The antigen is unknown. The data stem from a study of shared clonotypes between healthy human individuals. At the level of the study: Each donor had three CD4 naive, three CD4 memory, two CD8 naive and one CD8 memory plate. General study results and limits: Among the subsets, naive ones generally showed larger estimated richness than memory ones. Naive CD4 clonotype sharing across several donors was around 5%.

Cells designated naive CD8 were CD45RO-negative and were positively selected for CCR7, with terminally differentiated effector memory CD45RA+ cells excluded. Method: immunoSEQ multiplex PCR; TCRdb's copy keeps in-frame clones and lacks some. The top ten hold about 0.25% of the sample, which has roughly 770,000 clones, just over 95% seen once. Input material: naive CD8+ T cells sorted from blood. The clonotype comes from a man aged 25-45 years in good health.

CDR3 sequence (DNA): TGTGCCAGCAGCGAAGGACTTAGCTGGGGAGAGACCCAGTACTTC. Translated: CASSEGLSWGETQYF. This chain links TRBV25-1 with TRBJ2-5, with a tentative D call TRBD2 (5 bases). V was clipped by 6 bases and J by 4 bases, with 18 bases between them. The CDR3 runs to 15 residues. Germline V lookup: CDR1 MGHDK, CDR2 SYGVNS.